This is a list of T cell receptor beta chains from one sample in a study of OX40 agonist ivuxolimab in advanced cancers. Sequencing used immunoSEQ multiplex PCR; TCRdb keeps in-frame clones, though not all of them. The profile shows 70,000 or so clones, over 80% of them singletons. The specimen was CD4+ or CD8+ T cells sorted from blood, collected in a trial of the OX40 agonist ivuxolimab. Source of these receptors: an adult with an advanced solid tumor such as melanoma, head and neck, liver or kidney cancer. CDR3s include the opening cysteine and the closing phenylalanine or tryptophan. The order of the fields is V gene, J gene, clone size, D gene, CDR3 protein, CDR3 DNA. The D gene is left open where the match is weak. Some rows mark clone size as missing; the rest say once, few, many or name a class of expanded clone.

V: TRBV16; J: TRBJ2-2; size: NA; D: NA; CDR3: CASSPSQGIGELFF; DNA: TGTGCCAGCAGCCCATCTCAGGGTATCGGGGAGCTGTTTTTT
V: TRBV7-8; J: TRBJ2-7; size: NA; D: TRBD2; CDR3: CASSVGTSGIYEQYF; DNA: TGTGCCAGCAGCGTCGGGACTAGCGGGATCTACGAGCAGTACTTC
V: TRBV12-5; J: TRBJ2-5; size: NA; D: NA; CDR3: CAPRTETQYF; DNA: TGTGCTCCAAGAACAGAGACCCAGTACTTC
V: TRBV27; J: TRBJ1-2; size: NA; D: NA; CDR3: CASSAGVGYTF; DNA: TGTGCCAGCAGTGCAGGGGTTGGCTACACCTTC
V: TRBV7-9; J: TRBJ2-5; size: NA; D: NA; CDR3: CASSLGPEETQYF; DNA: TGTGCCAGCAGCTTAGGGCCAGAAGAGACCCAGTACTTC
V: TRBV4-1; J: TRBJ2-7; size: NA; D: NA; CDR3: CASSQDRYYEQYF; DNA: TGCGCCAGCAGCCAAGACCGATACTACGAGCAGTACTTC
V: TRBV9; J: TRBJ2-1; size: NA; D: NA; CDR3: CASSGAGESYNEQFF; DNA: TGTGCCAGCAGCGGAGCAGGGGAGTCGTACAATGAGCAGTTCTTC
V: TRBV19; J: TRBJ2-1; size: NA; D: NA; CDR3: CASSLEDNEQFF; DNA: TGTGCCAGTAGTCTCGAGGACAATGAGCAGTTCTTC
V: TRBV6-5; J: TRBJ2-3; size: NA; D: TRBD2; CDR3: CASSYSTSGATDTQYF; DNA: TGTGCCAGCAGTTATTCAACTAGCGGGGCCACAGATACGCAGTATTTT
V: TRBV6-6; J: TRBJ2-3; size: NA; D: NA; CDR3: CASSYSRQGSTDTQYF; DNA: TGTGCCAGCAGTTACTCAAGGCAGGGGAGCACAGATACGCAGTATTTT
V: TRBV7-9; J: TRBJ2-4; size: NA; D: NA; CDR3: CASSTDRIPNNIQYF; DNA: TGTGCCAGCAGCACCGACAGAATCCCGAACAACATTCAGTACTTC
V: TRBV6-5; J: TRBJ2-7; size: once; D: TRBD2; CDR3: CASSYGLAGKIYEQYF; DNA: TGTGCCAGCAGTTACGGACTAGCGGGAAAAATCTACGAGCAGTACTTC
V: TRBV6-5; J: TRBJ2-5; size: NA; D: TRBD1; CDR3: CASSPGTDIYF; DNA: TGTGCCAGCAGTCCCGGGACAGACATATACTTC
V: TRBV27; J: TRBJ1-3; size: once; D: NA; CDR3: CASSPNSGNTIYF; DNA: TGTGCCAGCAGTCCGAACTCTGGAAACACCATATATTTT
V: TRBV7-9; J: TRBJ1-1; size: NA; D: NA; CDR3: CTHLSMNTEAFF; DNA: TGTACTCATTTATCCATGAACACTGAAGCTTTCTTT
V: TRBV7-3; J: TRBJ1-5; size: NA; D: NA; CDR3: CASSSDSYNQPQHF; DNA: TGTGCCAGCAGCTCGGACAGTTACAATCAGCCCCAGCATTTT
V: TRBV4-3; J: TRBJ2-7; size: NA; D: TRBD2; CDR3: CASSQGLAGAFEQYF; DNA: TGCGCCAGCAGCCAAGGACTAGCGGGGGCTTTCGAGCAGTACTTC
V: TRBV5-4; J: TRBJ1-1; size: NA; D: NA; CDR3: CASSPQGFGNTEAFF; DNA: TGTGCCAGCAGCCCTCAGGGTTTTGGGAACACTGAAGCTTTCTTT
V: TRBV6-6; J: TRBJ2-5; size: NA; D: NA; CDR3: CASGSSETQYF; DNA: TGTGCCAGCGGCTCATCAGAGACCCAGTACTTC
V: TRBV5-6; J: TRBJ1-4; size: NA; D: NA; CDR3: CASSFGLATNEKLFF; DNA: TGTGCCAGCAGCTTTGGACTTGCAACTAATGAAAAACTGTTTTTT
V: TRBV5-1; J: TRBJ2-3; size: NA; D: NA; CDR3: CASSPWGPSSTDTQYF; DNA: TGCGCCAGCAGCCCCTGGGGACCCAGTAGCACAGATACGCAGTATTTT
V: TRBV19; J: TRBJ2-7; size: NA; D: NA; CDR3: CASSMGLAEYEQYF; DNA: TGTGCCAGTAGTATGGGGCTAGCAGAGTACGAGCAGTACTTC
V: TRBV5-6; J: TRBJ2-1; size: NA; D: NA; CDR3: CASSLAIDNEQFF; DNA: TGTGCCAGCAGCTTGGCAATTGACAATGAGCAGTTCTTC
V: TRBV10-3; J: TRBJ2-5; size: NA; D: TRBD1; CDR3: CAIGQELQETQYF; DNA: TGTGCCATCGGACAGGAATTACAAGAGACCCAGTACTTC
V: TRBV4-3; J: TRBJ2-7; size: NA; D: TRBD1; CDR3: CASSPGTGQGSYEQYF; DNA: TGCGCCAGCAGCCCAGGAACGGGACAGGGCTCTTACGAGCAGTACTTC
V: TRBV7-8; J: TRBJ1-5; size: NA; D: NA; CDR3: CASSLSAGETSQPQHF; DNA: TGTGCCAGCAGCTTATCGGCAGGAGAGACCAGTCAGCCCCAGCATTTT
V: TRBV19; J: TRBJ2-3; size: NA; D: NA; CDR3: CASSPETNTDTQYF; DNA: TGTGCCAGTAGCCCTGAGACCAACACAGATACGCAGTATTTT
V: TRBV4-2; J: TRBJ2-2; size: NA; D: NA; CDR3: CASSQVLGGPNTGELFF; DNA: TGTGCCAGCAGCCAAGTTTTGGGGGGACCGAACACCGGGGAGCTGTTTTTT
V: TRBV4-1; J: TRBJ1-5; size: NA; D: NA; CDR3: CASSLNRAGQPQHF; DNA: TGCGCCAGCAGCCTTAATCGGGCCGGCCAGCCCCAGCATTTT
V: TRBV4-1; J: TRBJ1-2; size: NA; D: NA; CDR3: CASSQETGTTIYGYTF; DNA: TGCGCCAGCAGCCAGGAAACCGGGACTACAATCTATGGCTACACCTTC
V: TRBV7-9; J: TRBJ2-5; size: NA; D: TRBD2; CDR3: CASSPGTSDHQETQYF; DNA: TGTGCCAGCAGCCCCGGGACTAGCGATCACCAAGAGACCCAGTACTTC
V: TRBV27; J: TRBJ2-1; size: NA; D: NA; CDR3: CASSFRLSSYNEQFF; DNA: TGTGCCAGCAGTTTTAGGTTGAGCTCCTACAATGAGCAGTTCTTC
V: TRBV7-9; J: TRBJ1-2; size: NA; D: NA; CDR3: CASSFAADNYGYTF; DNA: TGTGCCAGCAGCTTTGCGGCAGATAACTATGGCTACACCTTC
V: TRBV4-3; J: TRBJ2-1; size: NA; D: TRBD1; CDR3: CASSQEGTGGGYNEQFF; DNA: TGCGCCAGCAGCCAAGAGGGGACAGGTGGGGGATACAATGAGCAGTTCTTC
V: TRBV5-6; J: TRBJ2-7; size: NA; D: TRBD1; CDR3: CASSPWTGEFSYEQYF; DNA: TGTGCCAGCAGCCCATGGACAGGCGAATTTTCTTACGAGCAGTACTTC
V: TRBV11-2; J: TRBJ2-1; size: NA; D: TRBD2; CDR3: CASSLEGSGYPISSYNEQFF; DNA: TGTGCCAGCAGCTTAGAGGGTAGCGGGTACCCGATAAGCTCCTACAATGAGCAGTTCTTC
V: TRBV30; J: TRBJ1-4; size: NA; D: NA; CDR3: CAWSLGSGDEKLFF; DNA: TGTGCCTGGAGTTTAGGTTCAGGGGACGAAAAACTGTTTTTT
V: TRBV9; J: TRBJ2-1; size: NA; D: TRBD2; CDR3: CASSTQLAANSYNEQFF; DNA: TGTGCCAGCAGCACCCAACTAGCGGCAAACTCCTACAATGAGCAGTTCTTC
V: TRBV2; J: TRBJ2-5; size: NA; D: NA; CDR3: CASSWGAGEETQYF; DNA: TGTGCCAGCAGTTGGGGGGCTGGGGAAGAGACCCAGTACTTC
V: TRBV11-2; J: TRBJ2-1; size: NA; D: TRBD2; CDR3: CASSLGGSGNSNEQFF; DNA: TGTGCCAGCAGCTTAGGTGGTAGCGGGAACTCCAATGAGCAGTTCTTC
V: TRBV4-3; J: TRBJ2-7; size: NA; D: TRBD1; CDR3: CASSQVPGGDEQYF; DNA: TGCGCCAGCAGCCAAGTTCCAGGGGGCGACGAGCAGTACTTC
V: TRBV30; J: TRBJ2-2; size: NA; D: NA; CDR3: CAWSPGSYNTGELFF; DNA: TGTGCCTGGAGCCCCGGGAGTTATAACACCGGGGAGCTGTTTTTT
V: TRBV18; J: TRBJ2-1; size: NA; D: NA; CDR3: CASSPDASYNEQFF; DNA: TGTGCCAGCTCACCAGATGCTTCCTACAATGAGCAGTTCTTC
V: TRBV18; J: TRBJ1-1; size: NA; D: NA; CDR3: CASSQDSLAGEAFF; DNA: TGTGCCAGCTCACAAGATTCGCTTGCCGGTGAAGCTTTCTTT
V: TRBV6-5; J: TRBJ2-5; size: NA; D: TRBD1; CDR3: CASSSPKTGAETQYF; DNA: TGTGCCAGCAGTTCGCCTAAGACAGGGGCGGAGACCCAGTACTTC